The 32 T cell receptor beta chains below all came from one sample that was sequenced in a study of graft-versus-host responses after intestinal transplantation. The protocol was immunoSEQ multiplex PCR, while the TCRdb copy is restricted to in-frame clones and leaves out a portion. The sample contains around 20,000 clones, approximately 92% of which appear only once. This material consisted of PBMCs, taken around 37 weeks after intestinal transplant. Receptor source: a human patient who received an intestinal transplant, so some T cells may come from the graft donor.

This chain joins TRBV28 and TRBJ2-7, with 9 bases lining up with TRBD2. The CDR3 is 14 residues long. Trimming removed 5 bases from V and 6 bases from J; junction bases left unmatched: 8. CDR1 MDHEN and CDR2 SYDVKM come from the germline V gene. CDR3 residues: CASSLSGSLSEQYF. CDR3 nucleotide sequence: TGTGCCAGCAGTCTTAGCGGGAGTCTCTCCGAGCAGTACTTC.

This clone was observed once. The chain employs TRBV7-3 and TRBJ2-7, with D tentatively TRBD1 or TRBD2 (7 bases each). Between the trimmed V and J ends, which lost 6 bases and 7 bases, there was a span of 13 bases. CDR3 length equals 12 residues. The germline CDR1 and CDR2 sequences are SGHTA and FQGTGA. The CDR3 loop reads CASSTGEGEQYF. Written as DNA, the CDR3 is TGTGCCAGCAGTACAGGGGAGGGAGAGCAGTACTTC.

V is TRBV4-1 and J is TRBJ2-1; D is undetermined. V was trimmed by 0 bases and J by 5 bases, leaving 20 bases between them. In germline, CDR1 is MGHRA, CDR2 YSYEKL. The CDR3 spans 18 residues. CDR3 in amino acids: CASSQEGIRVSPDNEQFF. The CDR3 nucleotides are TGCGCCAGCAGCCAAGAAGGAATAAGGGTTTCCCCGGACAATGAGCAGTTCTTC.

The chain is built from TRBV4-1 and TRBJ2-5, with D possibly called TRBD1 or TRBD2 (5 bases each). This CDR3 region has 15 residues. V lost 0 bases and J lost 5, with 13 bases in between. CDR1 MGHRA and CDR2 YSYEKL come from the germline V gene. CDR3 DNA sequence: TGCGCCAGCAGCCAAGAGGGACGGGCAGGGGAGACCCAGTACTTC. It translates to CASSQEGRAGETQYF.

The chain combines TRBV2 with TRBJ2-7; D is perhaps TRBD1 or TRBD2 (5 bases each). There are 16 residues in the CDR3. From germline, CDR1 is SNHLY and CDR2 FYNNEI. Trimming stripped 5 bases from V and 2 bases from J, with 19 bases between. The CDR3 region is CASSRLMDGGTYEQYF. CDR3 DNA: TGTGCCAGCAGTCGCCTGATGGATGGGGGAACCTACGAGCAGTACTTC. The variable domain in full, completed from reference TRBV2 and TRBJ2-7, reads EPEVTQTPSHQVTQMGQEVILRCVPISNHLYFYWYRQILGQKVEFLVSFYNNEISEKSEIFDDQFSVERPDGSNFTLKIRSTKLEDSAMYFCASSRLMDGGTYEQYFGPGTRLTVT.

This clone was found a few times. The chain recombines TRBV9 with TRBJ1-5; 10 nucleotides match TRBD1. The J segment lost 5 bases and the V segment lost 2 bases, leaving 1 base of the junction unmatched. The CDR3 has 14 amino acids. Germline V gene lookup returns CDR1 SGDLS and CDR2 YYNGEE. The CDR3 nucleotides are TGTGCCAGCAGCGTTGGACAGGGGGATCAGCCCCAGCATTTT. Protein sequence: CASSVGQGDQPQHF.

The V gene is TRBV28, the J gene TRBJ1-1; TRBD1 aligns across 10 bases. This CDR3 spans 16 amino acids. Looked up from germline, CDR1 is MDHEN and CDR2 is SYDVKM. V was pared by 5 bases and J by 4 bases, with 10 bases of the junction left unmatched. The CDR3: CASSDSGTGESTEAFF. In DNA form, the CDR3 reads TGTGCCAGCAGTGATTCCGGGACAGGGGAAAGCACTGAAGCTTTCTTT.

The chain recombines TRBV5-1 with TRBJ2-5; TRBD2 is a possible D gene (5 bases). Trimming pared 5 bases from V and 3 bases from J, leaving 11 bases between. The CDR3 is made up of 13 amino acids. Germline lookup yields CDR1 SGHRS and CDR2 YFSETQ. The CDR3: CASSFGLEETQYF. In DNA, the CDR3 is TGCGCCAGCAGTTTTGGACTGGAAGAGACCCAGTACTTC. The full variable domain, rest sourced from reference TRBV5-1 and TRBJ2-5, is KAGVTQTPRYLIKTRGQQVTLSCSPISGHRSVSWYQQTPGQGLQFLFEYFSETQRNKGNFPGRFSGRQFSNSRSEMNVSTLELGDSALYLCASSFGLEETQYFGPGTRLLVL.

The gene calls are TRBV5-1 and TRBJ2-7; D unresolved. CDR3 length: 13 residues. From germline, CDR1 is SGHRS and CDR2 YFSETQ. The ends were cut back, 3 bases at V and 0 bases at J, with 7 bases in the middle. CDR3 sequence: CASSSSSSYEQYF. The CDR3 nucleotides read TGCGCCAGCAGCTCATCGAGCTCCTACGAGCAGTACTTC.

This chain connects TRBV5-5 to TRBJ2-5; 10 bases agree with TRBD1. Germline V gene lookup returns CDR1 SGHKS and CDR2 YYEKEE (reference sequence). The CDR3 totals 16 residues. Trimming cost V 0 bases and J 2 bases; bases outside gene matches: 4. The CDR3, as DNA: TGTGCCAGCAGCTTGGGAGGACAGGGGGGACAAGAGACCCAGTACTTC. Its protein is CASSLGGQGGQETQYF.

The CDR3 spells CASSRQRETGEQYF. CDR3 bases: TGTGCCAGCAGCAGACAGCGGGAGACGGGGGAGCAGTACTTC. This rearrangement joins TRBV5-4 to TRBJ2-7, with 8 bases lining up with TRBD2. J was trimmed by 7 bases and V by 4 bases; bases with no gene match: 10. The CDR3 consists of 14 residues. Germline V lookup: CDR1 SGHNT, CDR2 YYREEE (reference sequence).

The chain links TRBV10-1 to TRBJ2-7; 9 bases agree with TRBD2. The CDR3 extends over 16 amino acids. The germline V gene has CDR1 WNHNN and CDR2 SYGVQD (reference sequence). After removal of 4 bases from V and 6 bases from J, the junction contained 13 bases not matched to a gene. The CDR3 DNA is TGCGCCAGCAGTGCGGGTCTTGGGACTAGCATAGTCGAGCAGTACTTC. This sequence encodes CASSAGLGTSIVEQYF.

CDR3 DNA sequence: TGTGCCATCAGTGATGACGACAGGGGTGGCACAGATACGCAGTATTTT. Translated, it gives CAISDDDRGGTDTQYF. This rearrangement joins TRBV10-3 to TRBJ2-3, with TRBD1 matching over 8 bases. J lost 1 base, V lost 3 bases, and 6 bases had no gene match. This CDR3 is 16 amino acids long. CDR1 ENHRY and CDR2 SYGVKD come from the germline V gene.

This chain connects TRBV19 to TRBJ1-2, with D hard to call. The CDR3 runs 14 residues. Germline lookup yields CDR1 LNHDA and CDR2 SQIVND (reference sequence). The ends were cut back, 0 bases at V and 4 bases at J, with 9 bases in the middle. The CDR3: CASSIDLGIYGYTF. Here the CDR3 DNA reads TGTGCCAGTAGTATAGATCTAGGGATCTATGGCTACACCTTC.

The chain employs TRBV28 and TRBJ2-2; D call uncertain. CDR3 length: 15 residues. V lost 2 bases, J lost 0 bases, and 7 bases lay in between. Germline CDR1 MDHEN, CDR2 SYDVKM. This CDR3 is CASSLGLANTGELFF. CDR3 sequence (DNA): TGTGCCAGCAGTTTAGGGCTAGCGAACACCGGGGAGCTGTTTTTT.

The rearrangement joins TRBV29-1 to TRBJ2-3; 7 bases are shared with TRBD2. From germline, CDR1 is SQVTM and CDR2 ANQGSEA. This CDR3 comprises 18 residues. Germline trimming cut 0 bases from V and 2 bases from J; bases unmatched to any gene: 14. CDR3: CSVEDWGFEAGATDTQYF. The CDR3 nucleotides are TGCAGCGTTGAAGATTGGGGCTTCGAGGCGGGAGCCACAGATACGCAGTATTTT.

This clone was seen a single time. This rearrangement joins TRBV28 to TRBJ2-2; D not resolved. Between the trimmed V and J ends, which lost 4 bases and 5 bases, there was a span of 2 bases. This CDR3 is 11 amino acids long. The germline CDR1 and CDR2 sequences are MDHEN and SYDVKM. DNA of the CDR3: TGTGCCAGCAGTTGGACCGGGGAGCTGTTTTTT. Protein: CASSWTGELFF.

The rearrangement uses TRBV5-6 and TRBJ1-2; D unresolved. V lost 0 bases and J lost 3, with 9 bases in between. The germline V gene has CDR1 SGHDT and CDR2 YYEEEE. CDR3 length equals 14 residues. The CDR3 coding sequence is TGTGCCAGCAGCTTGGGAGAGGATCACTATGGCTACACCTTC. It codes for CASSLGEDHYGYTF.

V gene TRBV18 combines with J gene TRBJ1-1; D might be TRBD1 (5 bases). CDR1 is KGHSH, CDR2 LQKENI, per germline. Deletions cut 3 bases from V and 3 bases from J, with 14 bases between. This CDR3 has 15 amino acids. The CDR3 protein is CASSPSGSGYTEAFF. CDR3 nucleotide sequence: TGTGCCAGCTCACCGTCAGGGTCGGGGTACACTGAAGCTTTCTTT. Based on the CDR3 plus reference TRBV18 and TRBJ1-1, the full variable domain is NAGVMQNPRHLVRRRGQEARLRCSPMKGHSHVYWYRQLPEEGLKFMVYLQKENIIDESGMPKERFSAEFPKEGPSILRIQQVVRGDSAAYFCASSPSGSGYTEAFFGQGTRLTVV.

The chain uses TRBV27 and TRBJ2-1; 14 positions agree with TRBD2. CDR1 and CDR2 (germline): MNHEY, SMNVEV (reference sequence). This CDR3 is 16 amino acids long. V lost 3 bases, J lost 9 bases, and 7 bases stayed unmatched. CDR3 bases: TGTGCCAGCAGTTTTGGGACTAGCGGGGGACAGGGTGAGCAGTTCTTC. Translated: CASSFGTSGGQGEQFF.

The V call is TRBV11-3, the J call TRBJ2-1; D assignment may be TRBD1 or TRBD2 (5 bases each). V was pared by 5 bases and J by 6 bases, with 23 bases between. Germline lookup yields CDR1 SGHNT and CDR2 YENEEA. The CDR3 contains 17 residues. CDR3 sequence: CASSLTSWGSRSNEQFF. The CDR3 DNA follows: TGTGCCAGCAGCCTCACCTCGTGGGGGTCCCGGAGCAATGAGCAGTTCTTC.

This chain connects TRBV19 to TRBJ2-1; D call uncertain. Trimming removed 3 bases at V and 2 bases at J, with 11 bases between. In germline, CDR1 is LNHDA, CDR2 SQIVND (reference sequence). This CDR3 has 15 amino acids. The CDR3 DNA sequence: TGTGCCAGTAGTATTATCGATAATACCTACAATGAGCAGTTCTTC. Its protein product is CASSIIDNTYNEQFF.

This CDR3 reads CAWSAGIGGYTF. The DNA for the CDR3 is TGTGCCTGGAGTGCAGGGATCGGTGGCTACACCTTC. V usage is TRBV30 and J usage is TRBJ1-2; TRBD1 is a possible D gene (5 bases). The CDR3 is 12 amino acids. From germline, CDR1 is GTSNPN and CDR2 SVGIG (reference sequence). V was trimmed by 1 base and J by 7 bases, leaving 10 bases between them.

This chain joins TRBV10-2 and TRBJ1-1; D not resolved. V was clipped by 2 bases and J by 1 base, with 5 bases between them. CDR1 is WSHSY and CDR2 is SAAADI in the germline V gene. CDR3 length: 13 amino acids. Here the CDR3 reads CASSENANTEAFF. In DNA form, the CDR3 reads TGCGCCAGCAGTGAGAATGCGAACACTGAAGCTTTCTTT.

CDR3 residues: CASSTQGTGANVLTF. In DNA form, the CDR3 reads TGTGCCAGCAGCACCCAGGGGACTGGGGCCAACGTCCTGACTTTC. The chain combines TRBV11-2 with TRBJ2-6, with a possible D match to TRBD1 (6 bases). The CDR3 sequence is 15 residues long. CDR1 is SGHAT, CDR2 FQNNGV, per germline. Trimming shortened V by 5 bases and J by 2 bases, and 10 bases separated the two germline ends. Using reference TRBV11-2 and TRBJ2-6 for the parts outside the CDR3, the full variable domain is EAGVAQSPRYKIIEKRQSVAFWCNPISGHATLYWYQQILGQGPKLLIQFQNNGVVDDSQLPKDRFSAERLKGVDSTLKIQPAKLEDSAVYLCASSTQGTGANVLTFGAGSRLTVL.

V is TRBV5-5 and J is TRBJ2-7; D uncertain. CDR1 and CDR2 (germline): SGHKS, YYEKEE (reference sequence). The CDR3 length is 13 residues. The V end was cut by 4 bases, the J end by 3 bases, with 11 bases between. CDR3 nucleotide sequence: TGTGCCAGCAGCAACAACAGAGTCTACGAGCAGTACTTC. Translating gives CASSNNRVYEQYF.

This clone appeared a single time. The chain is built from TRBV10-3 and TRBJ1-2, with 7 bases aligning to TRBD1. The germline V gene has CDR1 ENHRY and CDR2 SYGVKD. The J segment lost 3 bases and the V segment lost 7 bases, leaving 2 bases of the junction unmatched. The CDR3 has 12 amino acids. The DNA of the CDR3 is TGTGCCATCACAGGGGGTGACTATGGCTACACCTTC. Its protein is CAITGGDYGYTF.

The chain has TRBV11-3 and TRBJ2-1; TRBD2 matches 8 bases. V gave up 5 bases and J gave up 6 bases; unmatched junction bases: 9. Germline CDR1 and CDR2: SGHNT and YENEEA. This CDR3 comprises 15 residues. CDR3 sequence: CASSPGRAESNEQFF. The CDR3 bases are TGTGCCAGCAGCCCCGGGAGGGCCGAATCCAATGAGCAGTTCTTC.

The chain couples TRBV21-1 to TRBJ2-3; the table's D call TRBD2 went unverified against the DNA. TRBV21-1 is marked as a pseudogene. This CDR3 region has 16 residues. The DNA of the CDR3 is TGTGCCAGCAGCTTAGGACTAGCGGGAGGGGACGATACGCAGTATTTT. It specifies CASSLGLAGGDDTQYF.

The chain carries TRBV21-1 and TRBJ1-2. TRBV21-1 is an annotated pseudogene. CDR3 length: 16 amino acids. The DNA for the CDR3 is TGTGCCAGCAGCAATAGACGGCGCCTAGATAACTATGGCTACACCTTC. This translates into CASSNRRRLDNYGYTF.

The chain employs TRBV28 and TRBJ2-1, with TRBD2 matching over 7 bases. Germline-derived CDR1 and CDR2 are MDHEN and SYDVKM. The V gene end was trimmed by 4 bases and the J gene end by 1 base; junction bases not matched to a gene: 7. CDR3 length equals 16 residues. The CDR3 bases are TGTGCCAGCAGTTCCATCAGCGGGACGTCCTACAATGAGCAGTTCTTC. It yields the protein CASSSISGTSYNEQFF. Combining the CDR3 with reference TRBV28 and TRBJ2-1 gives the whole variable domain DVKVTQSSRYLVKRTGEKVFLECVQDMDHENMFWYRQDPGLGLRLIYFSYDVKMKEKGDIPEGYSVSREKKERFSLILESASTNQTSMYLCASSSISGTSYNEQFFGPGTRLTVL.

The CDR3 loop is CASSEAYGQVPDTQYF. DNA of the CDR3: TGTGCCAGCAGTGAAGCCTATGGACAGGTACCAGATACGCAGTATTTT. V and J are TRBV6-1 and TRBJ2-3, with 7 bases lining up with TRBD1. The V gene's germline CDR1 is MNHNS and CDR2 SASEGT. This CDR3 comprises 16 residues. J lost 4 bases, V lost 0 bases, and 7 bases had no gene match.